Each of the 25 T cell receptor beta chains below was sequenced from the same sample in a study of blood T cell repertoires in COVID-19 (dated by TCRdb to 2018 to 2020). Libraries were built with the immunoSEQ multiplex PCR assay. In its TCRdb copy, this immuneACCESS table keeps in-frame sequences only and misses some clones. Where compared with another copy, unresolved V genes explain less than half of these, and the others have no known cause. This sample has 40,000 to 55,000 clones in its table, and over 85% of those were observed once. The ten largest clones capture 0.3% to 0.4% of the sample. Sequenced material: peripheral blood. The receptors shown here come from a man between 50 and 59 years old with COVID-19, enrolled during active disease.

The J gene is TRBJ1-2, the V gene TRBV7-2, with D perhaps matching TRBD1 (5 bases). Trimming cost V 0 bases and J 4 bases, with 9 bases left between them. CDR1 is SGHTA, CDR2 FQGNSA, per germline. The CDR3 length is 14 residues. The CDR3 DNA reads as TGTGCCAGCAGCTTAGCCCGGACATCCTATGGCTACACCTTC. Translating it yields CASSLARTSYGYTF.

This chain connects TRBV15 to TRBJ1-5; D may be TRBD1 (5 bases). V dropped 0 bases and J dropped 0 bases, with 9 bases sitting between them. CDR3 length: 16 residues. Germline lookup yields CDR1 LNHNV and CDR2 YYDKDF (reference sequence). The CDR3 region is CATSRDRGYSNQPQHF. In nucleotides, the CDR3 is TGTGCCACCAGCAGAGATCGGGGGTATAGCAATCAGCCCCAGCATTTT.

The chain combines TRBV11-2 with TRBJ1-2; D is perhaps TRBD1 (5 bases). There are 14 residues in the CDR3. The germline gives CDR1 SGHAT, CDR2 FQNNGV. V lost 3 bases and J lost 3, with 11 bases in between. CDR3 in DNA: TGTGCCAGCAGCTTGGCAGGGTTGGACTATGGCTACACCTTC. It specifies CASSLAGLDYGYTF.

The chain uses TRBV9 and TRBJ1-2; D call uncertain. The CDR3 totals 15 residues. In germline, CDR1 is SGDLS, CDR2 YYNGEE. Deletions cut 0 bases from V and 4 bases from J, with 13 bases between. The chain's CDR3 is CASSVASRFLYGYTF. DNA for the CDR3: TGTGCCAGCAGCGTAGCGTCGAGATTTCTCTATGGCTACACCTTC. The whole variable domain, filled in from reference TRBV9 and TRBJ1-2, reads DSGVTQTPKHLITATGQRVTLRCSPRSGDLSVYWYQQSLDQGLQFLIQYYNGEERAKGNILERFSAQQFPDLHSELNLSSLELGDSALYFCASSVASRFLYGYTFGSGTRLTVV.

V is TRBV24-1 and J is TRBJ1-2, with unresolved D. The CDR3 consists of 15 residues. The V gene's germline CDR1 is KGHDR and CDR2 SFDVKD. V was shortened by 0 bases and J by 2 bases, with 9 bases between the two germline ends. The CDR3, as DNA: TGTGCCACCAGTGATTTGGGAGCGGGAAACTATGGCTACACCTTC. Its protein product is CATSDLGAGNYGYTF.

This clone has just one count. This chain links TRBV5-1 with TRBJ2-3, with D hard to call. CDR1 and CDR2 (germline): SGHRS, YFSETQ. V lost 0 bases to trimming and J lost 5 bases, with 7 bases between them. CDR3 length: 13 residues. CDR3 nucleotide sequence: TGCGCCAGCAGCTTGGTCCCGGGAGATACGCAGTATTTT. It yields the protein CASSLVPGDTQYF. The full variable domain, completed using reference TRBV5-1 and TRBJ2-3, is KAGVTQTPRYLIKTRGQQVTLSCSPISGHRSVSWYQQTPGQGLQFLFEYFSETQRNKGNFPGRFSGRQFSNSRSEMNVSTLELGDSALYLCASSLVPGDTQYFGPGTRLTVL.

The chain uses TRBV10-2 and TRBJ2-7; no definite D call. V was cut by 5 bases and J by 2 bases, with 13 bases left in between. The germline gives CDR1 WSHSY, CDR2 SAAADI. The CDR3 length is 14 residues. The CDR3 DNA sequence: TGCGCCAGCAGTCCTGATTCGACTGCCTACGAGCAGTACTTC. The encoded protein is CASSPDSTAYEQYF.

V gene TRBV9 combines with J gene TRBJ2-1, with 8 positions matching TRBD2. In germline, CDR1 is SGDLS, CDR2 YYNGEE. The CDR3 runs to 15 residues. Germline trimming cut 0 bases from V and 4 bases from J; bases unmatched to any gene: 3. CDR3 nucleotide sequence: TGTGCCAGCAGCGTAGCGGGAGGGGATTACAATGAGCAGTTCTTC. Protein: CASSVAGGDYNEQFF.

This clone was observed once. The rearrangement joins TRBV5-1 to TRBJ1-5; D not resolved. V dropped 0 bases and J dropped 0 bases, with 7 bases sitting between them. CDR1 is SGHRS, CDR2 YFSETQ, per germline. The CDR3 extends over 15 amino acids. The CDR3 DNA sequence: TGCGCCAGCAGCTTGGGCGAGAATAGCAATCAGCCCCAGCATTTT. Its translation: CASSLGENSNQPQHF.

The chain is built from TRBV5-1 and TRBJ2-7; D might be TRBD2 (6 bases). The CDR3 has 17 amino acids. Trimming cost V 1 base and J 0 bases, with 17 bases left between them. The germline CDR1 and CDR2 sequences are SGHRS and YFSETQ. In nucleotides, the CDR3 is TGCGCCAGCAGCTTGCGTATAACGGGTAGCGGCTCCTACGAGCAGTACTTC. This sequence encodes CASSLRITGSGSYEQYF.

The chain joins TRBV5-8 to TRBJ1-5; D call uncertain. The germline V and J ends were trimmed by 4 bases and 0 bases, with 14 bases remaining between them. The CDR3 length is 16 residues. Germline loops: CDR1 SGHTS, CDR2 YDEGEE. In DNA, the CDR3 is TGTGCCAGCAGCCGATCCTACAGAGATAGCAATCAGCCCCAGCATTTT. It translates to CASSRSYRDSNQPQHF.

This clone has a handful of counts. V gene TRBV3-1 (or the pseudogene TRBV3-2) combines with J gene TRBJ1-2; perhaps TRBD1 as D (5 bases). This CDR3 region has 17 residues. Trimming cost V 1 base and J 3 bases, with 18 bases left between them. From germline, CDR1 is LGHDT and CDR2 YNNKEL (reference sequence). CDR3 sequence (DNA): TGTGCCAGCAGCCAAGTCGTTCGGGGGGGGAGTTACTATGGCTACACCTTC. Amino acid sequence: CASSQVVRGGSYYGYTF.

The chain carries TRBV4-1 and TRBJ2-7; D is perhaps TRBD2 (5 bases). Trimming took off 1 base at V and 4 bases at J, with 8 bases between the two ends. Germline V gene sequence: CDR1 MGHRA, CDR2 YSYEKL. This CDR3 region has 13 residues. As DNA, the CDR3 is TGCGCCAGCAGCCAAGGGACTTCTTACGAGCAGTACTTC. Translation gives CASSQGTSYEQYF.

The J gene is TRBJ1-1, the V gene TRBV28, with 8 bases fitting TRBD1. The CDR3 extends over 12 amino acids. Trimming cost V 6 bases and J 4 bases; bases outside gene matches: 1. Germline loops: CDR1 MDHEN, CDR2 SYDVKM. The CDR3 DNA follows: TGTGCCAGCAGCACAGGGGGCACTGAAGCTTTCTTT. Protein product: CASSTGGTEAFF.

The chain links TRBV4-1 to TRBJ2-3, with 15 nucleotides matching TRBD2. The germline V gene encodes CDR1 MGHRA and CDR2 YSYEKL. V shed 3 bases, J shed 5 bases, and the junction held 3 bases outside the gene matches. The CDR3 has 16 residues. The CDR3 loop reads CASSQGLAGGGDTQYF. The CDR3 bases are TGCGCCAGCAGCCAGGGACTAGCGGGAGGTGGAGATACGCAGTATTTT.

This clone was seen only once. The chain combines TRBV5-1 with TRBJ2-7; D gene unclear. Germline CDR1 SGHRS, CDR2 YFSETQ. CDR3 size: 14 residues. Trimming left V 0 bases short and J 3 bases short, with 10 bases between. Written as DNA, the CDR3 is TGCGCCAGCAGCTTGGCCTCCTCCCTCTACGAGCAGTACTTC. Translating gives CASSLASSLYEQYF.

This sequence joins TRBV18 and TRBJ2-1, with 13 bases lining up with TRBD2. The CDR3 runs 16 residues. The J segment lost 2 bases and the V segment lost 6 bases, leaving 4 bases of the junction unmatched. The germline V gene encodes CDR1 KGHSH and CDR2 LQKENI. CDR3: CASSPGTSGAYNEQFF. The CDR3 region has the DNA TGTGCCAGCTCCCCCGGGACTAGCGGGGCCTACAATGAGCAGTTCTTC.

Comments on this clone: Other DNA sequences in this sample translate to the same CDR3. This sequence joins TRBV5-1 and TRBJ1-2; D is undetermined. Trimming took off 1 base at V and 5 bases at J, with 6 bases between the two ends. The CDR3 sequence is 12 residues long. Germline V gene sequence: CDR1 SGHRS, CDR2 YFSETQ. Here the CDR3 DNA reads TGCGCCAGCAGCTTGCCCGGGTATGGCTACACCTTC. As protein: CASSLPGYGYTF.

The chain has TRBV5-1 and TRBJ1-1; 7 nucleotides align to TRBD1. V gave up 2 bases and J gave up 1 base; unmatched junction bases: 2. The germline gives CDR1 SGHRS, CDR2 YFSETQ. The CDR3 sequence is 14 residues long. The CDR3, as DNA: TGCGCCAGCAGCTTCCAGGGGGGGAACACTGAAGCTTTCTTT. Translating gives CASSFQGGNTEAFF.

The chain carries TRBV4-3 and TRBJ2-3; 8 bases are a match to TRBD1. Looked up from germline, CDR1 is LGHNA and CDR2 is YSLEER. The CDR3 covers 16 residues. Trimming at V came to 3 bases and at J to 2 bases, leaving 7 bases not matched to a gene. The CDR3 protein is CASSQAGQAITDTQYF. Written as DNA, the CDR3 is TGCGCCAGCAGCCAGGCGGGACAGGCTATCACAGATACGCAGTATTTT.

The rearrangement uses TRBV7-9 and TRBJ2-7, with TRBD2 matching 8 bases. The germline V gene encodes CDR1 SEHNR and CDR2 FQNEAQ (reference sequence). The CDR3 loop spans 14 amino acids. V shed 6 bases, J shed 0 bases, and the junction held 4 bases outside the gene matches. CDR3 in DNA: TGTGCCAGCAGTTGGAGCGGGAGCTCCTACGAGCAGTACTTC. Translating it yields CASSWSGSSYEQYF. Variable domain in full (rest from reference TRBV7-9 and TRBJ2-7): DTGVSQNPRHKITKRGQNVTFRCDPISEHNRLYWYRQTLGQGPEFLTYFQNEAQLEKSRLLSDRFSAERPKGSFSTLEIQRTEQGDSAMYLCASSWSGSSYEQYFGPGTRLTVT.

The J gene is TRBJ1-5, the V gene TRBV20-1; D gene uncertain. This CDR3 has 16 amino acids. Trimming took 3 bases from V and 3 from J, leaving 18 bases between them. Germline CDR1 reads DFQATT; CDR2 reads SNEGSKA (reference sequence). The CDR3 DNA is TGCAGTGCTAGTCCCCCCCCCGCGGGTTACAATCAGCCCCAGCATTTT. This codes for CSASPPPAGYNQPQHF.

The chain is built from TRBV5-1 and TRBJ1-5; 8 bases line up with TRBD1. CDR1 SGHRS and CDR2 YFSETQ come from the germline V gene. The J segment lost 4 bases and the V segment lost 0 bases, leaving 6 bases of the junction unmatched. The CDR3 runs to 16 residues. CDR3 amino acids: CASSLDGQGTNQPQHF. CDR3 DNA: TGCGCCAGCAGCTTGGACGGACAGGGTACTAATCAGCCCCAGCATTTT.

V is TRBV7-3 and J is TRBJ2-7; D might be TRBD2 (6 bases). Trimming cost V 6 bases and J 3 bases, with 18 bases left between them. CDR3 length equals 15 residues. Germline CDR1 and CDR2: SGHTA and FQGTGA. The CDR3, as DNA: TGTGCCAGCAGGCGGGCCGGGGGTGCAAGCTACGAGCAGTACTTC. This sequence encodes CASRRAGGASYEQYF.

This chain links TRBV4-3 with TRBJ2-6, with D uncertain. CDR1 LGHNA and CDR2 YSLEER come from the germline V gene. V was pared by 1 base and J by 0 bases, with 7 bases between. The CDR3 contains 16 residues. Here the CDR3 reads CASSQVRFSGANVLTF. The CDR3 DNA reads as TGCGCCAGCAGCCAAGTCCGTTTCTCTGGGGCCAACGTCCTGACTTTC.